This T cell receptor beta chain was found in a study of OX40 agonist ivuxolimab in advanced cancers. Overall study: Patients received ivuxolimab, an intravenous treatment, every 2 weeks at 0.01 to 10 mg/kg. Dose-escalation patients' cancers were hepatocellular carcinoma, melanoma, renal cell or head and neck cancer. Overall study results and limits: CD4+ and CD8+ blood T cells expanded clonally by week 6 at 0.1 to 3.0 mg/kg.

Deletions cut 2 bases from V and 2 bases from J, with 9 bases between. This CDR3 contains 15 residues. CDR1 is ENHRY, CDR2 SYGVKD, per germline. The data were produced by immunoSEQ multiplex PCR, yet TCRdb's version contains in-frame clones alone and is incomplete. The sample carries around 79,000 clones, about 88% recorded once. Regarding this clone: As yet, its antigen is unknown.

V usage is TRBV10-3 and J usage is TRBJ2-2; the D gene is possibly TRBD2 (5 bases). The sample here was CD4+ or CD8+ T cells sorted from blood, taken in a trial of the OX40 agonist ivuxolimab. The sequence came from an adult with an advanced solid tumor such as melanoma, head and neck, liver or kidney cancer. The CDR3 DNA follows: TGTGCCATCAGTGAGGCGGGTGTTAACACCGGGGAGCTGTTTTTT. Amino acids: CAISEAGVNTGELFF.